This passage covers 23 T cell receptor beta chains from one sample sequenced in a study of cytomegalovirus exposure and HLA in healthy donors. The PCR used 60 Vbeta and 13 Jbeta primers. Assay: immunoSEQ multiplex PCR; the TCRdb copy retains only in-frame clones and omits some. In the table there are over 150,000 clones, almost 80% of which are singletons. The material sequenced was PBMCs. Receptors were obtained from a woman between 50 and 59 years old in good health and CMV-seronegative.

V usage is TRBV9 and J usage is TRBJ2-1, with 11 bases fitting TRBD2. This CDR3 is 17 amino acids long. In germline, CDR1 is SGDLS, CDR2 YYNGEE. J was trimmed by 4 bases and V by 3 bases; bases with no gene match: 9. The CDR3 region has the DNA TGTGCCAGCAGCGGCTTTCCCGGGACTAGCGGTTACAATGAGCAGTTCTTC. Its translation is CASSGFPGTSGYNEQFF. Full variable domain (missing parts from reference TRBV9 and TRBJ2-1): DSGVTQTPKHLITATGQRVTLRCSPRSGDLSVYWYQQSLDQGLQFLIQYYNGEERAKGNILERFSAQQFPDLHSELNLSSLELGDSALYFCASSGFPGTSGYNEQFFGPGTRLTVL.

The rearrangement uses TRBV10-3 and TRBJ2-7, with D maybe TRBD1 (5 bases). Per germline, CDR1 ENHRY and CDR2 SYGVKD. The V end lost 0 bases, the J end lost 5 bases, and 17 bases lay between the germline ends. The CDR3 spans 16 residues. The CDR3 reads CAISESTRLKGNEQYF. CDR3 coding DNA: TGTGCCATCAGTGAGTCCACCCGCCTTAAGGGGAACGAGCAGTACTTC.

The V call is TRBV9, the J call TRBJ2-3; D is ambiguous. This CDR3 is 15 amino acids long. Germline CDR1 is SGDLS and CDR2 is YYNGEE. The V and J ends lost 0 bases and 2 bases respectively, with 10 bases between them. The CDR3 sequence: CASSVVGYSTDTQYF. The CDR3 DNA reads TGTGCCAGCAGCGTAGTGGGCTATTCCACAGATACGCAGTATTTT.

The chain couples TRBV5-4 to TRBJ1-1, with TRBD1 matching over 7 bases. The CDR3 length is 14 residues. Germline V gene data show CDR1 as SGHNT and CDR2 as YYREEE (reference sequence). The trim removed 4 bases at V and 1 base at J, leaving 4 bases unmatched. In DNA, the CDR3 is TGTGCCAGCAGCGCGGACAGGAGGAACACTGAAGCTTTCTTT. Encoded protein: CASSADRRNTEAFF.

This chain links TRBV6-6 with TRBJ2-7; 12 bases are shared with TRBD2. Germline lookup yields CDR1 MNHNY and CDR2 SVGAGI (reference sequence). Trimming removed 6 bases from V and 6 bases from J; junction bases left unmatched: 6. The CDR3 totals 14 residues. In DNA form, the CDR3 reads TGTGCCAGCAGCCCGACTAGCGGGAGCTCCGAGCAGTACTTC. Amino acid sequence: CASSPTSGSSEQYF.

This clone was found a few times. The V gene is TRBV5-4, the J gene TRBJ2-1; 10 bases match TRBD2. V shed 1 base, J shed 7 bases, and the junction held 8 bases outside the gene matches. This CDR3 is built from 16 residues. The germline gives CDR1 SGHNT, CDR2 YYREEE (reference sequence). CDR3 bases: TGTGCCAGCAGCTTGAGTTCTAGCGGGAGTAGGAATGAGCAGTTCTTC. Amino acid sequence: CASSLSSSGSRNEQFF.

V usage is TRBV28 and J usage is TRBJ1-1; possibly TRBD1 for D (5 bases). This CDR3 region has 15 residues. Germline CDR1 reads MDHEN; CDR2 reads SYDVKM. V was pared by 6 bases and J by 3 bases, with 17 bases between. In DNA, the CDR3 is TGTGCCAGCAGATCCCCTCCCGACAGATACACTGAAGCTTTCTTT. This translates into CASRSPPDRYTEAFF.

With regard to this clone: Germline and junction disagree at one end, which may indicate a read error. The chain combines TRBV6-6 with TRBJ1-5, with a tentative D call TRBD1 (6 bases). Germline V gene data show CDR1 as MNHNY and CDR2 as SVGAGI (reference sequence). This CDR3 has 16 residues. CDR3 amino acids: CASSDSGHPGDLSQHF. CDR3 coding DNA: TGTGCCAGCAGTGACTCGGGACATCCTGGAGATCTGTCCCAGCATTTT.

The chain links TRBV2 to TRBJ2-5, with 9 bases identical to TRBD1. In germline, CDR1 is SNHLY, CDR2 FYNNEI. Germline trimming cut 0 bases from V and 4 bases from J; bases unmatched to any gene: 6. The CDR3 has 16 amino acids. The CDR3 here is CASSEASEGQGETQYF. CDR3 in DNA: TGTGCCAGCAGTGAAGCGTCGGAGGGACAGGGAGAGACCCAGTACTTC. The full variable domain, its missing parts supplied by reference TRBV2 and TRBJ2-5, is EPEVTQTPSHQVTQMGQEVILRCVPISNHLYFYWYRQILGQKVEFLVSFYNNEISEKSEIFDDQFSVERPDGSNFTLKIRSTKLEDSAMYFCASSEASEGQGETQYFGPGTRLLVL.

The chain recombines TRBV2 with TRBJ1-6, with 7 bases matching TRBD1. Germline lookup yields CDR1 SNHLY and CDR2 FYNNEI. V dropped 2 bases and J dropped 8; count of bases not matched to a gene: 3. There are 14 residues in the CDR3. The chain's CDR3 is CASSEQGEDSPLHF. CDR3 sequence (DNA): TGTGCCAGCAGTGAACAGGGGGAGGATTCACCCCTCCACTTT.

This chain uses TRBV7-9 with TRBJ1-1; 10 positions agree with TRBD1. V shed 5 bases, J shed 3 bases, and the junction held 9 bases outside the gene matches. Germline V CDR1 and CDR2: SEHNR, FQNEAQ (reference sequence). This CDR3 is built from 16 residues. The CDR3 loop reads CASSPETGGRDTEAFF. DNA of the CDR3: TGTGCCAGCAGCCCAGAGACAGGGGGCAGGGACACTGAAGCTTTCTTT.

This chain joins TRBV29-1 and TRBJ1-1; tentatively, D is TRBD1 (5 bases). V lost 1 base and J 3 bases, leaving 18 bases between the germline ends. The length of the CDR3 is 16 residues. The germline V gene encodes CDR1 SQVTM and CDR2 ANQGSEA. The CDR3: CSVEGGGEGRYTEAFF. The DNA of the CDR3 is TGCAGCGTTGAAGGGGGCGGGGAGGGGCGATACACTGAAGCTTTCTTT.

This chain joins TRBV5-1 and TRBJ2-1, with D unresolved. V gave up 7 bases and J gave up 7 bases, with 6 bases separating them. Germline V lookup: CDR1 SGHRS, CDR2 YFSETQ. The CDR3 runs 10 residues. CDR3 in amino acids: CASGQNEQFF. The CDR3 DNA is TGCGCCAGCGGCCAGAATGAGCAGTTCTTC.

The rearrangement joins TRBV5-4 to TRBJ2-5; 8 bases fit TRBD1. TRBJ2-7 explains the end of the DNA better; the J call may be wrong. CDR3 length equals 14 residues. Germline CDR1 SGHNT, CDR2 YYREEE (reference sequence). CDR3 nucleotides: TGTGCCAGCAGCCTTGACAGGGGTCCCTACGAGCAGTACTTC. Translating it yields CASSLDRGPYEQYF.

This clone appeared a few times. The chain links TRBV30 to TRBJ2-1, with D possibly TRBD1 on 6 matching bases. From germline, CDR1 is GTSNPN and CDR2 SVGIG (reference sequence). This CDR3 has 13 residues. The V and J ends lost 5 bases and 5 bases respectively, with 13 bases between them. CDR3 nucleotides: TGTGCCTGGGACCGCAACAGGGACAATGAGCAGTTCTTC. It yields the protein CAWDRNRDNEQFF. Full variable domain (outside the CDR3, taken from reference TRBV30 and TRBJ2-1): SQTIHQWPATLVQPVGSPLSLECTVEGTSNPNLYWYRQAAGRGLQLLFYSVGIGQISSEVPQNLSASRPQDRQFILSSKKLLLSDSGFYLCAWDRNRDNEQFFGPGTRLTVL.

This chain connects TRBV5-1 to TRBJ2-5, with 10 bases matching TRBD2. Trimming at V came to 4 bases and at J to 3 bases, leaving 3 bases not matched to a gene. Germline CDR1 is SGHRS and CDR2 is YFSETQ. The CDR3 consists of 14 residues. CDR3 coding DNA: TGCGCCAGCAGCCCTGGACTAGCGGAAGAGACCCAGTACTTC. Translation: CASSPGLAEETQYF.

V usage is TRBV27 and J usage is TRBJ1-6; D remains unclear. The CDR3 loop spans 15 amino acids. V dropped 6 bases and J dropped 8 bases, with 17 bases sitting between them. Germline lookup yields CDR1 MNHEY and CDR2 SMNVEV (reference sequence). The CDR3 DNA sequence: TGTGCCAGCAGACTCCGGGTAGATCCGGATTCACCCCTCCACTTT. This sequence encodes CASRLRVDPDSPLHF.

This sequence joins TRBV11-2 and TRBJ2-7, with 9 bases fitting TRBD2. This CDR3 has 17 residues. Trimming removed 0 bases from V and 3 bases from J; junction bases left unmatched: 9. Germline assignment: CDR1 SGHAT and CDR2 FQNNGV. DNA for the CDR3: TGTGCCAGCAGCTTAGATGGGGAGCGGGGGGCCCACTACGAGCAGTACTTC. Its protein product is CASSLDGERGAHYEQYF.

V and J are TRBV6-6 and TRBJ2-1; 9 bases are a match to TRBD2. This CDR3 has 14 residues. Germline trimming cut 4 bases from V and 6 bases from J; bases unmatched to any gene: 4. Per the germline V gene, CDR1 is MNHNY and CDR2 is SVGAGI (reference sequence). CDR3: CASSLAGESNEQFF. The CDR3 DNA is TGTGCCAGCAGTTTAGCGGGAGAGAGCAATGAGCAGTTCTTC.

This clone occurred a few times. V is TRBV15 and J is TRBJ2-3; D might be TRBD2 (6 bases). With 10 bases removed from V and 0 bases from J, the gap between germline ends came to 20 bases. The CDR3 is 16 amino acids. Per the germline V gene, CDR1 is LNHNV and CDR2 is YYDKDF (reference sequence). The chain's CDR3 is CAIRPGGAISTDTQYF. The CDR3, as DNA: TGTGCCATTAGACCCGGAGGGGCGATTAGCACAGATACGCAGTATTTT. The variable domain in full, completed from reference TRBV15 and TRBJ2-3, reads DAMVIQNPRYQVTQFGKPVTLSCSQTLNHNVMYWYQQKSSQAPKLLFHYYDKDFNNEADTPDNFQSRRPNTSFCFLDIRSPGLGDTAMYLCAIRPGGAISTDTQYFGPGTRLTVL.

The rearrangement uses TRBV7-2 and TRBJ2-1, with D perhaps matching TRBD2 (5 bases). Per germline, CDR1 SGHTA and CDR2 FQGNSA. Trimming pared 6 bases from V and 4 bases from J, leaving 22 bases between. The CDR3 has 17 amino acids. CDR3: CASRPKALAFGYNEQFF. CDR3 coding DNA: TGTGCCAGCAGACCGAAAGCCCTAGCATTCGGGTACAATGAGCAGTTCTTC. The complete variable domain, with remaining parts taken from reference TRBV7-2 and TRBJ2-1, reads GAGVSQSPSNKVTEKGKDVELRCDPISGHTALYWYRQSLGQGLEFLIYFQGNSAPDKSGLPSDRFSAERTGGSVSTLTIQRTQQEDSAVYLCASRPKALAFGYNEQFFGPGTRLTVL.

This sequence joins TRBV4-3 and TRBJ2-7, with D unresolved. Trimming took 1 base from V and 2 from J, leaving 12 bases between them. The CDR3 is made up of 15 amino acids. Germline lookup yields CDR1 LGHNA and CDR2 YSLEER. CDR3 in DNA: TGCGCCAGCAGCCAAGGCCACCTTGGCCCCTACGAGCAGTACTTC. Protein: CASSQGHLGPYEQYF.

CDR3 bases: TGTGCCAGCAGTGACCTCCGGGACTTTAGCTCCTACGAGCAGTACTTC. This translates into CASSDLRDFSSYEQYF. The V and J genes are TRBV6-4 and TRBJ2-7, with D tentatively TRBD2 (6 bases). The CDR3 loop spans 16 amino acids. Germline values: CDR1 MRHNA, CDR2 SNTAGT. V shed 2 bases and J shed 0 bases, with 14 bases lying between them.